This TCR beta chain was recorded in a study of OX40 agonist ivuxolimab in advanced cancers. With 5 bases removed from V and 6 bases from J, the gap between germline ends came to 11 bases. The CDR3 loop spans 12 amino acids. From germline, CDR1 is MNHEY and CDR2 SMNVEV (reference sequence). This table comes from immunoSEQ multiplex PCR, and its TCRdb copy is limited to in-frame clones, with some not included. The sample carries about 73,000 clones, 75% to 90% recorded once. The clonotype originates from an adult with an advanced solid tumor such as melanoma, head and neck, liver or kidney cancer. The sample in question was CD4+ or CD8+ T cells sorted from blood, obtained in a trial of the OX40 agonist ivuxolimab. The chain uses TRBV27 and TRBJ2-7; D tentatively fits TRBD1 or TRBD2 (6 bases each). For the CDR3, the DNA is TGTGCCAGCAGTAGTCCGGGGGCCGAGCAGTACTTC. Its translation: CASSSPGAEQYF.